This T cell receptor beta chain derives from a study of blood T cell repertoires in COVID-19. About the research overall: From T cells, B-cell-depleted T cells, or PBMCs came the material, which was cDNA or gDNA.

After removal of 1 base from V and 4 bases from J, the junction contained 3 bases not matched to a gene. This CDR3 comprises 15 residues. The germline CDR1 and CDR2 sequences are PRHDT and FYEKMQ (reference sequence). Generated by immunoSEQ multiplex PCR, the TCRdb table keeps only in-frame clones and is missing some. The table records 98,000 or so clones, approximately 88% of them present only once. The sequence was obtained from a human donor in a cohort sampled during active COVID-19. The genes are TRBV13 and TRBJ2-1; TRBD2 matches at 8 bases. Material: peripheral blood. DNA for the CDR3: TGTGCCAGCAGCTTAGTAGCGGGATTGTACAATGAGCAGTTCTTC. Translating gives CASSLVAGLYNEQFF.